The entry that follows covers one T cell receptor (beta chain) sequence. Per germline, CDR1 LNHDA and CDR2 SQIVND (reference sequence). V lost 3 bases and J 0 bases, leaving 12 bases between the germline ends. The CDR3 sequence is 16 residues long. This specimen comes from a study of blood T cell repertoires in COVID-19. The assay was immunoSEQ multiplex PCR, and TCRdb's table has in-frame clones only and misses some. The sample has roughly 250,000 clones, around 89% seen once. The receptor comes from a man aged 25 to 45 with acute or convalescent COVID-19. The specimen was peripheral blood. The V gene is TRBV19, the J gene TRBJ1-5; D unclear. The CDR3 sequence is CASSMVTGHSNQPQHF. For the CDR3, the DNA is TGTGCCAGTAGTATGGTAACTGGGCATAGCAATCAGCCCCAGCATTTT.